The clone carrying this TCR beta chain was detected many times. Antigen: not known. V shed 4 bases and J shed 6 bases, with 15 bases lying between them. The CDR3 is made up of 14 amino acids. This record comes from a study of early T cells in non-severe SARS-CoV-2 infection. Study-wide context: Chains were not paired, and sequencing was done on bulk RNA from unsorted whole blood. General study findings and limits: Anti-spike CD8 specificities were favored by VDJdb matching, whose results missed private and CD4 specificities.

Individual cDNA molecules received unique molecular identifiers. TCRdb analysed the 5' RACE reads with MiXCR anew, one entry per CDR3 protein. The repertoire holds some 35,000 distinct CDR3 sequences, with roughly 5.3% as singletons. The clonotype comes from an adult who was a healthcare worker with PCR-confirmed SARS-CoV-2 infection or an uninfected control (not recorded which). The sequencing sample was made of whole blood. This chain links TRBV12-3 or TRBV12-4 with TRBJ1-1; the D gene is possibly TRBD1 (6 bases). The CDR3 sequence: CASSSDRNRPEAFF. DNA for the CDR3: TGTGCCAGCAGTTCTGACAGGAATCGGCCTGAAGCTTTCTTT.